This TCR beta chain is from a study of OX40 agonist ivuxolimab in advanced cancers. Overall study context: Cohort: approximately 79% men, mean age roughly 60, aged roughly 20 to 79. Findings and caveats of the study: Clonal expansion from baseline to week 6 occurred in both CD4+ and CD8+ T cells. Near-lowest levels of clonal expansion characterized partial responders at 0.1-3.0 mg/kg.

This clone was seen more than once but under ten times. What it binds is unknown. Trimming pared 6 bases from V and 3 bases from J, leaving 9 bases between. Germline V gene lookup returns CDR1 MNHEY and CDR2 SMNVEV (reference sequence). The CDR3 sequence is 12 residues long. Autoimmune disease history or systemic immunosuppression disqualified patients. Sequencing used immunoSEQ multiplex PCR; TCRdb keeps in-frame clones, though not all of them. The sample consists of about 55,000 clones, 77% of them appearing once. This TCR derives from an adult with an advanced solid tumor such as melanoma, head and neck, liver or kidney cancer. The sample consisted of CD4+ or CD8+ T cells sorted from blood, taken in a trial of the OX40 agonist ivuxolimab. This sequence joins TRBV27 and TRBJ2-7, with unresolved D. This CDR3 reads CASRGYNYEQYF. CDR3 bases: TGTGCCAGCAGGGGATATAACTACGAGCAGTACTTC.